The T cell receptor (beta chain) under discussion was sequenced for a study of sequential checkpoint blockade in melanoma. Background on the study: Maintenance nivolumab came after either treatment sequence. Twenty-two patients had tumor biopsies before treatment and at week 13.

The V and J ends lost 11 bases and 5 bases, in that order; junction bases with no gene match: 16. The germline V gene has CDR1 MNHGY and CDR2 SAAAGT. The CDR3 extends over 15 amino acids. Regarding treatment: randomized to nivolumab then ipilimumab (arm A) or the reverse (arm B). Repertoires were generated with immunoSEQ multiplex PCR, while TCRdb's copy carries only in-frame clones and drops some. The sample consists of some 10,000 clones, 24% of them appearing once. The source is a human donor with melanoma. The specimen comprised tumor tissue (inferred from file names), sampled from a patient given nivolumab and ipilimumab in sequence. The chain employs TRBV6-8 and TRBJ2-7; 9 nucleotides line up with TRBD1. DNA for the CDR3: TGTGCCCCCAAGGGGAAGGGACAGGGTGTCCACGAGCAGTACTTC. Amino acid sequence: CAPKGKGQGVHEQYF.